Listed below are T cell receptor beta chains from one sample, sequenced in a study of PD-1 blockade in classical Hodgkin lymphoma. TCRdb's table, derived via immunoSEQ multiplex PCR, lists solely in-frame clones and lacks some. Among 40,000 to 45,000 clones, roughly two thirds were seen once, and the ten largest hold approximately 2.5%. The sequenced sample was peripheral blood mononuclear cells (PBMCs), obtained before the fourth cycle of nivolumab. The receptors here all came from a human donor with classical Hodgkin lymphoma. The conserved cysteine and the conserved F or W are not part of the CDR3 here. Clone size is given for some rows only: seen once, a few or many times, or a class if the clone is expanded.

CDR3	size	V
ASSLGETEVTEAF	NA	TRBV5-4
ASSEFFGTDEQY	few	TRBV25-1
ASRSTDTQY	NA	TRBV9
ASSRQRGGEQF	NA	TRBV6-5
ASSSHIPYEQY	NA	TRBV7-8
ASSPRGLNEKLF	NA	TRBV7-2
ASGDNEQF	NA	TRBV27
ASSLAMGMYEQY	NA	TRBV7-8
ASSPVVGTYEQY	NA	TRBV27
ASSDGGWDEKLF	NA	TRBV2
ASSYTWRQGNEQY	NA	TRBV6-5
ASSQEASSRDEQF	once	TRBV4-1
ASKDGQFGSPLH	NA	TRBV25-1
ASSLGSGGAYEQY	NA	TRBV11-2
ASSEESGGYEQY	NA	TRBV6-1
ASSYSLSRREGYT	NA	TRBV6-5
ASGLVTGTGGTEAF	few	TRBV12-5
ASSRANYGYT	NA	TRBV7-9
ASSQLAGGTQETQY	NA	TRBV4-1
ACHRGLDYGYT	once	TRBV30
ASSPTGNTIY	NA	TRBV7-9
ASSHGTSGEQETQY	few	TRBV13
ASSPGRIANYGYT	NA	TRBV11-2
ASSPGPGLQSYGYT	NA	TRBV7-9
ASSPRTVNYGYT	NA	TRBV11-2
ASSSGGLSGGYEQY	NA	TRBV7-9
ASSALIRNTEAF	NA	TRBV6-5